This T cell receptor beta chain emerged from a study of T cell repertoires in cytomegalovirus infection. Across the whole study: Public signatures in TCR beta pointed to CMV infection and matching HLA type.

TCRdb used MiXCR to reprocess the reads, holding one entry per CDR3 protein. This table has 250,000 to 300,000 distinct CDR3 sequences, over 15% appearing once. In its sample, this clonotype was seen a few times. Its antigen is not known. Study-level findings and limits: Totalled public TCR beta family frequency picked out people who carried CMV plus the relevant HLA. Clonotypes of TCR beta that were HLA-C-restricted and CMV-specific dominated the ex vivo response.

The ends lost 6 bases at V and 0 bases at J; junction bases unmatched: 4. The length of the CDR3 is 14 residues. Germline V gene lookup returns CDR1 SEHNR and CDR2 FQNEAQ (reference sequence). The material sequenced was CD8+ T cells from PBMCs. The J gene is TRBJ1-1, the V gene TRBV7-9, with 7 bases matching TRBD1. This TCR was recovered from a human donor in good health (CMV status not recorded). Some clones in this sample may be carry-over from other donors' samples. DNA for the CDR3: TGTGCCAGCAGGGGGACAGCCATGAACACTGAAGCTTTCTTT. This codes for CASRGTAMNTEAFF.